These 17 T cell receptor beta chains originate from one sample sequenced in a study of a mutant IDH1 vaccine in newly diagnosed glioma. Stated time point: baseline, week 1 (first vaccination visit). The treatment denotes: pre-vaccination baseline after standard-of-care therapy. Repertoires were generated with immunoSEQ multiplex PCR, while TCRdb's copy carries only in-frame clones and drops some. The repertoire holds under 35,000 clones, with over 75% as singletons. This specimen was PBMCs, taken from a glioma patient treated with radiotherapy, temozolomide or both. Receptor source: a young man with glioma.

This chain uses TRBV9 with TRBJ1-5; D remains unclear. This CDR3 spans 15 amino acids. CDR1 is SGDLS, CDR2 YYNGEE, per germline. V was cut by 0 bases and J by 1 base, with 8 bases left in between. DNA for the CDR3: TGTGCCAGCAGCGTAGGACTAACCAGCAATCAGCCCCAGCATTTT. This gives the protein CASSVGLTSNQPQHF.

The chain has TRBV2 and TRBJ1-3, with no clear D. This CDR3 region has 15 residues. CDR1 is SNHLY and CDR2 is FYNNEI in the germline V gene. The V end was cut by 1 base, the J end by 0 bases, with 7 bases between. The CDR3 nucleotides are TGTGCCAGCAGTGAAGGGGGAGACTCTGGAAACACCATATATTTT. Residues: CASSEGGDSGNTIYF.

The V call is TRBV9, the J call TRBJ2-1; no definite D call. The germline V gene encodes CDR1 SGDLS and CDR2 YYNGEE. V lost 0 bases and J 4 bases, leaving 5 bases between the germline ends. The CDR3 length is 13 residues. The CDR3 loop reads CASSVDPYNEQFF. For the CDR3, the DNA is TGTGCCAGCAGCGTAGATCCTTACAATGAGCAGTTCTTC.

This clone was seen a few times. The genes are TRBV27 and TRBJ2-1; a possible D gene is TRBD2 (5 bases). The germline V gene has CDR1 MNHEY and CDR2 SMNVEV (reference sequence). Trimming pared 11 bases from V and 0 bases from J, leaving 14 bases between. CDR3 length equals 14 residues. The CDR3 sequence is CAVRSGVSYNEQFF. The CDR3 DNA sequence: TGTGCCGTACGCAGCGGAGTCTCCTACAATGAGCAGTTCTTC.

The chain combines TRBV4-1 with TRBJ1-5, with D tentatively TRBD1 (5 bases). V was pared by 1 base and J by 5 bases, with 12 bases between. Germline values: CDR1 MGHRA, CDR2 YSYEKL. This CDR3 is built from 15 residues. For the CDR3, the DNA is TGCGCCAGCAGCCAAGTGCCCAGGGTTGATCAGCCCCAGCATTTT. It encodes CASSQVPRVDQPQHF.

The chain joins TRBV28 to TRBJ2-1; 7 bases are shared with TRBD2. The CDR3 is 17 residues long. V shed 3 bases, J shed 0 bases, and the junction held 8 bases outside the gene matches. Germline V gene sequence: CDR1 MDHEN, CDR2 SYDVKM. The DNA of the CDR3 is TGTGCCAGCAGTTTGGAATGGGGAGGGTACTCCTACAATGAGCAGTTCTTC. Translating it yields CASSLEWGGYSYNEQFF.

This clone was counted once. Different DNA sequences within this sample yield the same CDR3. This rearrangement joins TRBV19 to TRBJ1-2; 7 bases line up with TRBD1. This CDR3 is 15 amino acids long. CDR1 and CDR2 from the germline V gene are LNHDA and SQIVND (reference sequence). V lost 3 bases, J lost 0 bases, and 4 bases stayed unmatched. The CDR3 loop is CASSIVGTANYGYTF. The CDR3 nucleotides are TGTGCCAGTAGTATCGTCGGGACAGCTAACTATGGCTACACCTTC.

The chain is built from TRBV2 and TRBJ2-1; TRBD2 agrees at 7 bases. J lost 2 bases, V lost 0 bases, and 4 bases had no gene match. This CDR3 has 16 residues. Germline CDR1 SNHLY, CDR2 FYNNEI. The CDR3 spells CASSEASGLPYNEQFF. In DNA, the CDR3 is TGTGCCAGCAGTGAAGCGTCGGGACTACCCTACAATGAGCAGTTCTTC.

This sequence joins TRBV27 and TRBJ2-7; perhaps TRBD1 as D (7 bases). Germline assignment: CDR1 MNHEY and CDR2 SMNVEV (reference sequence). V was trimmed by 1 base and J by 5 bases, leaving 12 bases between them. CDR3 length: 14 residues. The CDR3 DNA follows: TGTGCCAGCAGTTTATTGGAGGGGGCCAACGAGCAGTACTTC. It is translated as CASSLLEGANEQYF.

Details on this clone: In the same sample, other DNA sequences code for this CDR3. V usage is TRBV30 and J usage is TRBJ2-4; D call uncertain. CDR1 GTSNPN and CDR2 SVGIG come from the germline V gene (reference sequence). The CDR3 contains 10 residues. The V gene lost 1 base and the J gene lost 7 bases, with 2 bases spanning the gap. The CDR3, as DNA: TGTGCCTGGAGTGGGAACATTCAGTACTTC. Translating it yields CAWSGNIQYF.

By sample fraction, this clone is medium-sized. The CDR3 loop reads CASSLEGAVSYEQYF. The CDR3 region has the DNA TGCGCCAGCAGCTTGGAAGGGGCCGTCTCCTACGAGCAGTACTTC. The chain uses TRBV5-1 and TRBJ2-7, with a tentative D call TRBD1 (5 bases). The ends were cut back, 0 bases at V and 0 bases at J, with 10 bases in the middle. In germline, CDR1 is SGHRS, CDR2 YFSETQ. CDR3 length equals 15 residues.

The chain links TRBV5-6 to TRBJ2-1; the match to TRBD2 covers 11 bases. Germline assignment: CDR1 SGHDT and CDR2 YYEEEE. The J segment lost 4 bases and the V segment lost 0 bases, leaving 3 bases of the junction unmatched. The CDR3 contains 16 residues. The CDR3 DNA reads TGTGCCAGCAGCTTGGACCTAGCGGGGGGATACAATGAGCAGTTCTTC. This gives the protein CASSLDLAGGYNEQFF.

The V and J genes are TRBV5-1 and TRBJ1-1; D gene unclear. Trimming took off 0 bases at V and 0 bases at J, with 3 bases between the two ends. Per germline, CDR1 SGHRS and CDR2 YFSETQ. This CDR3 region has 13 residues. CDR3 in amino acids: CASSLEVNTEAFF. For the CDR3, the DNA is TGCGCCAGCAGCTTGGAGGTGAACACTGAAGCTTTCTTT.

The rearrangement links TRBV5-8 to TRBJ1-1, with D possibly matching TRBD1 (6 bases). The germline V gene has CDR1 SGHTS and CDR2 YDEGEE. CDR3 size: 13 residues. V was shortened by 2 bases and J by 7 bases, with 12 bases between the two germline ends. In nucleotides, the CDR3 is TGTGCCAGCAGCTTCGTGGGGGGGCGTGAAGCTTTCTTT. It codes for CASSFVGGREAFF. The full variable domain, completed using reference TRBV5-8 and TRBJ1-1, is EAGVTQSPTHLIKTRGQQATLRCSPISGHTSVYWYQQALGLGLQFLLWYDEGEERNRGNFPPRFSGRQFPNYSSELNVNALELEDSALYLCASSFVGGREAFFGQGTRLTVV.

This chain joins TRBV15 and TRBJ1-5, with no clear D. Trimming shortened V by 2 bases and J by 1 base, and 6 bases separated the two germline ends. Germline loops: CDR1 LNHNV, CDR2 YYDKDF (reference sequence). This CDR3 has 14 residues. The CDR3 region is CATSRRVSNQPQHF. The CDR3 DNA reads as TGTGCCACCAGCAGAAGGGTGAGCAATCAGCCCCAGCATTTT.

The chain joins TRBV28 to TRBJ2-5; no clear D. Germline V lookup: CDR1 MDHEN, CDR2 SYDVKM. V lost 6 bases and J 2 bases, leaving 13 bases between the germline ends. CDR3 length: 14 residues. The CDR3 DNA sequence: TGTGCCAGCAGCCCAAACCCGGGTCAAGAGACCCAGTACTTC. Its translation: CASSPNPGQETQYF. Full variable domain (rest looked up from reference TRBV28 and TRBJ2-5): DVKVTQSSRYLVKRTGEKVFLECVQDMDHENMFWYRQDPGLGLRLIYFSYDVKMKEKGDIPEGYSVSREKKERFSLILESASTNQTSMYLCASSPNPGQETQYFGPGTRLLVL.

This rearrangement joins TRBV7-2 to TRBJ2-2; 13 bases agree with TRBD2. The CDR3 covers 18 residues. After removal of 2 bases from V and 5 bases from J, the junction contained 8 bases not matched to a gene. Germline CDR1 SGHTA, CDR2 FQGNSA. CDR3 in amino acids: CASSLKGLAGVDTGELFF. The CDR3 nucleotides read TGTGCCAGCAGCTTAAAAGGACTAGCGGGAGTGGATACCGGGGAGCTGTTTTTT.